This T cell receptor (beta chain) appears in the sequencing data of a study of blood T cell repertoires in COVID-19 (TCRdb year 2020). The study in broad terms: The collaborator samples originated in the United States, Italy and Spain and spanned the acute and convalescent phases of COVID-19. The material from the prospective study consisted of cDNA or gDNA derived from T cells, B-cell-depleted T cells, or PBMCs. The dataset comprised deeply sampled blood TCRbeta repertoires from subjects exposed to, actively infected with, or recovered from COVID-19. The repertoires were released in a freely available public database meant as a resource for research on the immune response to SARS-CoV-2. Samples came from the ongoing ImmuneRACE study (first 160 participants) plus 1,254 subjects from 6 global collaborators. The sample metadata nearly always contained a de-identified subject ID, COVID-19 status, age in years and sex. Where HLA class I and class II types were available, the types were taken from metadata supplied by the sample provider, not from assay-based typing.

Collaborating institutions collected whole blood in K2EDTA tubes following their own protocols. Collaborator samples were shipped for TCRbeta analysis as frozen whole blood, isolated PBMCs, or DNA extracted from either sample type. This clone appeared a few times. Its antigen is still unknown. Base qualities are missing; no much larger clone stands one base away. TCRbeta CDR3 regions were amplified from genomic DNA using the immunoSEQ Assay, a bias-controlled multiplex PCR. Per the authors' processing: The number of nucleated cells in each sample was estimated from the amplification of reference gene primers within the assay. Sequence reads were collapsed and filtered to measure the absolute abundance of every unique TCRbeta CDR3 rearrangement. For each sample, productive Simpson clonality was calculated by taking the square root of Simpson's diversity index across productive rearrangements. TCRdb's version of the immuneACCESS table is confined to in-frame rearrangements and falls short of the full clone set. An unresolved V gene accounts for under half of the shortfall where checked; the remainder is of unknown origin. Clonal size and the V and J genes are those of that table, whereas D and trimming came from the DNA. This sample comprises about 76,000 clones, roughly 80% of them detected only once. The ten top clones hold about 20% of the sample.

Beyond this particular receptor, the publication reports: Clinical and demographic metadata were provided uncurated, with the amount varying by source and participant.

The germline V and J ends show losses of 5 bases and 2 bases respectively, and no gene match explains 11 bases of the junction. Sequences KGHDR (CDR1) and SFDVKD (CDR2) are obtained from the germline V gene. Including cysteine and phenylalanine, the CDR3 has 18 amino acids. Here the CDR3 DNA is all that survives: 54 bases in frame from base 1. The clonotype comes from a woman aged 60-75 years with acute or convalescent COVID-19. The chain is encoded by TRBV24-1 joined to TRBJ2-1, with 10 middle bases fitting TRBD1. Sequenced input: peripheral blood. The CDR3 amino acid sequence is: CATSGLNSGQGAYNEQFF. The base sequence is TGTGCCACCAGTGGCCTTAACTCCGGACAGGGGGCCTACAATGAGCAGTTCTTC.